The rows below give T cell receptor beta chains drawn from one sample of a study of blood T cell repertoires in COVID-19. TCRdb's table, derived via immunoSEQ multiplex PCR, lists solely in-frame clones and lacks some. The table has 200,000 to 250,000 clones, about four fifths seen once. The material sequenced was peripheral blood. Source of these receptors: a man in his fifties or sixties with acute or convalescent COVID-19. The CDR3 runs from the conserved cysteine through the conserved F or W. A D gene is named only where the DNA matches it firmly. Clone size, where shown, is once, few, many, or a class for clones that have expanded.

d_gene	abundance	j_gene	v_gene	CDR3nt	CDR3aa
NA	NA	TRBJ2-7	TRBV30	TGTGCCTGGAAAAAGCCCCGTCTTTCGCAGGGCTCCTACGAGCAGTACTTC	CAWKKPRLSQGSYEQYF
TRBD1	NA	TRBJ2-7	TRBV15	TGTGCCACCAGCAGAGTGGGACAGCCCTACGAGCAGTACTTC	CATSRVGQPYEQYF
NA	few	TRBJ2-7	TRBV7-9	TGTGCCAGCTCGTACTACTCCTACGAGCAGTACTTC	CASSYYSYEQYF
NA	NA	TRBJ1-1	TRBV7-8	TGTGCCAGCAGCTTAGAGTGGAGGGGTGAAGCTTTCTTT	CASSLEWRGEAFF
NA	few	TRBJ2-7	TRBV7-9	TGTGCCAGCAGTCTGGACTGGGGAGGCGAGCAGTACTTC	CASSLDWGGEQYF
NA	NA	TRBJ1-6	TRBV28	TGTGCCAGCAGTTTTGGAGCGGGCTCCTCCTCCTATAATTCACCCCTCCACTTT	CASSFGAGSSSYNSPLHF
NA	once	TRBJ2-3	TRBV4-1	TGCGCCAGCAGCCAAGATCCCCCGATCAGCGGTAGCACAGATACGCAGTATTTT	CASSQDPPISGSTDTQYF
NA	NA	TRBJ1-2	TRBV5-6	TGTGCCAGCAGCTCCCAGGATAATGGCTACACCTTC	CASSSQDNGYTF
TRBD1	NA	TRBJ2-7	TRBV5-1	TGCGCCAGCAGCTTAGGACAGGGGAACTACGAGCAGTACTTC	CASSLGQGNYEQYF
NA	NA	TRBJ2-4	TRBV18	TGTGCCAGCTCAGAGATAGCCAAAAACATTCAGTACTTC	CASSEIAKNIQYF
TRBD1	once	TRBJ1-6	TRBV6-5	TGTGCCGGAGCGGGACAGGAGAATTCACCCCTCCACTTT	CAGAGQENSPLHF
NA	NA	TRBJ2-7	TRBV20-1	TGCAGTATACTACAGGCCTACGAGCAGTACTTC	CSILQAYEQYF
TRBD2	once	TRBJ2-7	TRBV5-6	TGTGCCAGCAGATCCGGGACTACTCCCTACGAGCAGTACTTC	CASRSGTTPYEQYF
NA	NA	TRBJ2-7	TRBV3-1/TRBV3-2	TGTGCCAGCAGCCAAGGGGCGGAGGTCTACGAGCAGTACTTC	CASSQGAEVYEQYF
NA	NA	TRBJ1-1	TRBV2	TGTGCCAGCAGCGGGGAGGGCGGGTACACTGAAGCTTTCTTT	CASSGEGGYTEAFF
TRBD2	NA	TRBJ2-1	TRBV28	TGTGCCAGCAGTTGGCGGTCTAGCGGGAGGAATGAGCAGTTCTTC	CASSWRSSGRNEQFF
TRBD1	NA	TRBJ1-3	TRBV18	TGTGCCAGCTCACTTTCCGGGACAGGCTCTGGAAACACCATATATTTT	CASSLSGTGSGNTIYF
NA	NA	TRBJ1-3	TRBV27	TGTGCCAGCAGTCCCGATAGACAGAGCTCTGGAAACACCATATATTTT	CASSPDRQSSGNTIYF
NA	NA	TRBJ2-2	TRBV9	TGTGCCAGCAGCGTAGTGGTGGGGCCCTCCGGGGAGCTGTTTTTT	CASSVVVGPSGELFF
TRBD1	NA	TRBJ1-1	TRBV30	TGTGCCTGGCGCCGGGGACAGGAAGCTTTCTTT	CAWRRGQEAFF
NA	NA	TRBJ2-7	TRBV2	TGTGCCAGCAGTGAACAGGGGAGCTCCTACGAGCAGTACTTC	CASSEQGSSYEQYF
NA	NA	TRBJ1-3	TRBV9	TGTGCCAGCAGTCCTCAGACCCAGGCCAACACCATATATTTT	CASSPQTQANTIYF
NA	NA	TRBJ2-5	TRBV18	TGTGCCAGCTCACCACAGGAGAGCCCCCAAGAGACCCAGTACTTC	CASSPQESPQETQYF
TRBD1	NA	TRBJ2-1	TRBV13	TGTGCCAGCAGCCTAACGCCGGGACAGGGGGCGCCCTACGAGCAGTTCTTC	CASSLTPGQGAPYEQFF
NA	NA	TRBJ2-1	TRBV13	TGTGCCAGCAGCTTATGGGCCAGAGACAATGAGCAGTTCTTC	CASSLWARDNEQFF
NA	few	TRBJ2-1	TRBV7-3	TGTGCCAGCAGCGCGGCGGGGAGCTCCTACAATGAGCAGTTCTTC	CASSAAGSSYNEQFF
NA	NA	TRBJ1-5	TRBV6-5	TGTGCCAGCAGTCCCCAGCAGGATAGCAATCAGCCCCAGCATTTT	CASSPQQDSNQPQHF
NA	NA	TRBJ1-1	TRBV30	TGTGCCTGGGCAGGGTTTGAACAAACTGAAGCTTTCTTT	CAWAGFEQTEAFF
NA	NA	TRBJ2-7	TRBV12-3/TRBV12-4	TGTGCCAGCACCGCCCCAGGCTCTGAGCAGTACTTC	CASTAPGSEQYF
TRBD2	NA	TRBJ2-1	TRBV20-1	TGCAGTGCTAGTTCTACTAGCGGGAGTGAGTCCTACAATGAGCAGTTCTTC	CSASSTSGSESYNEQFF
TRBD2	NA	TRBJ2-3	TRBV10-3	TGTGCCATCAGTGAGGAAGGTGCGGGAGGGGGTGTCACGCATACGCAGTATTTT	CAISEEGAGGGVTHTQYF
TRBD1	NA	TRBJ2-2	TRBV28	TGTGCCAGCAGTCCACGGACAGGGTGGACCGGGGAGCTGTTTTTT	CASSPRTGWTGELFF
NA	NA	TRBJ1-5	TRBV19	TGTGCCAGTTCCCTTATGGCATATAGCAATCAGCCCCAGCATTTT	CASSLMAYSNQPQHF
NA	NA	TRBJ1-2	TRBV6-5	TGTGCCGTCCCGGTTGGAGGGTCGGGCTATGGCTACACCTTC	CAVPVGGSGYGYTF
NA	NA	TRBJ2-6	TRBV27	TGTGCCAGCAGTTACAGATTTAACAGGGCTGGGGCCAACGTCCTGACTTTC	CASSYRFNRAGANVLTF
TRBD1	few	TRBJ2-7	TRBV11-3	TGTGCCAGCAGCGCCTCACAGGGGGCGCGCAACGAGCAGTACTTC	CASSASQGARNEQYF
NA	NA	TRBJ2-5	TRBV7-9	TGTGCCAGCAGCCCGGGTTTGCAAGAGACCCAGTACTTC	CASSPGLQETQYF
NA	NA	TRBJ2-5	TRBV19	TGTGCCAGTAGTTTCCTAGACGGGCAAGAGACCCAGTACTTC	CASSFLDGQETQYF
NA	NA	TRBJ2-7	TRBV29-1	TGCAGCGTTGTGGGCAACTCCTACGAGCAGTACTTC	CSVVGNSYEQYF
TRBD1	NA	TRBJ2-7	TRBV6-1	TGTGCCAGCAGTGAAGGCAGGGGGTTTTCCTACGAGCAGTACTTC	CASSEGRGFSYEQYF
NA	NA	TRBJ1-2	TRBV19	TGTGCCAGTAGTAGGGAGGTCTCGGGCGGCTACACCTTC	CASSREVSGGYTF
TRBD1	NA	TRBJ1-1	TRBV18	TGTGCCAGCTCATCACCGTACCGACAGGGCCCCAACACTGAAGCTTTCTTT	CASSSPYRQGPNTEAFF
NA	NA	TRBJ1-2	TRBV6-5	TGTGCCAGCAGTTCATCCCCTAACTATGGCTACACCTTC	CASSSSPNYGYTF
NA	NA	TRBJ1-6	TRBV4-1	TGCGCCAGCAGCCAAGTAGGCCAGGGTGGCTCACCCCTCCACTTT	CASSQVGQGGSPLHF
TRBD1	few	TRBJ2-1	TRBV9	TGTGCCAGCAGCGGACAGGGGGTCTCCTACAATGAGCAGTTCTTC	CASSGQGVSYNEQFF
NA	NA	TRBJ1-1	TRBV19	TGTGCCAGTAGTATAGGGGGCAGTGAAGCTTTCTTT	CASSIGGSEAFF
TRBD1	NA	TRBJ1-4	TRBV29-1	TGCAGCGGCCGACAGGGGGAAAGGGAAAAACTGTTTTTT	CSGRQGEREKLFF
TRBD1	NA	TRBJ2-1	TRBV6-1	TGTGCCAGCAGTCAAGCCGGGACAGGGGGCAATGAGCAGTTCTTC	CASSQAGTGGNEQFF
TRBD2	NA	TRBJ2-2	TRBV27	TGTGCCAGCAGTTCTAGCGGATACACCGGGGAGCTGTTTTTT	CASSSSGYTGELFF
TRBD2	NA	TRBJ2-1	TRBV7-9	TGTGCCAGCAGCTTTGAGGGGACTAGCGGGGCTCCCCTCGAGCAGTTCTTC	CASSFEGTSGAPLEQFF
TRBD1	NA	TRBJ1-2	TRBV15	TGTGCCACCAGCAGAAGGGACAGGGGCGACTATGGCTACACCTTC	CATSRRDRGDYGYTF
TRBD1	NA	TRBJ1-1	TRBV5-1	TGCGCCAGCAGCTTGGAATTCACAGGGGGCGCGCAGGCTTTCTTT	CASSLEFTGGAQAFF
TRBD1	NA	TRBJ2-2	TRBV24-1	TGTGCCACCAGTGATTTCTGGACAGGAGACACCGGGGAGCTGTTTTTT	CATSDFWTGDTGELFF